The 14 T cell receptor beta chains below were found in one sample sequenced in a study of regulatory T cells in long-lasting Graves disease. Construction of TCR beta libraries relied on iRepertoire HTBI primers and on Arm-PCR targeting CDR3 regions. TCRdb independently ran MiXCR on the multiplex PCR reads; one entry per CDR3 protein. Here the sample spans a few hundred thousand distinct CDR3 sequences, approximately 12% being singletons. Time point described: newly diagnosed GD, antithyroid drugs for less than 3 months. Generation of the TCR library employed RNA extracted from PBMCs. In addition, the sample was reused for a study of T cells in Graves' hyperthyroidism and ophthalmopathy.

The input for sequencing was peripheral blood mononuclear cells (PBMCs), taken at new diagnosis, from a patient treated with antithyroid drugs. These receptors were taken from a young woman with Graves disease.

CDR3 region: CASSQDSPPLGYGYTF. The CDR3 DNA reads TGCGCCAGCAGCCAAGATTCACCCCCTTTAGGCTATGGCTACACCTTC. This chain uses TRBV4-1 with TRBJ1-2, with D unresolved. Germline values: CDR1 MGHRA, CDR2 YSYEKL. The CDR3 has 16 residues. V lost 0 bases and J 4 bases, leaving 15 bases between the germline ends.

This clonotype was detected ten times or more. The DNA for the CDR3 is TGTGCCAGCTCGGAAGGAGGGGCGGGCACCGGGGAGCTGTTTTTT. It codes for CASSEGGAGTGELFF. This rearrangement joins TRBV6-1 to TRBJ2-2; a weak D match, TRBD2 (6 bases). The CDR3 runs to 15 residues. Trimming pared 8 bases from V and 4 bases from J, leaving 17 bases between. Germline V gives CDR1 MNHNS, CDR2 SASEGT.

This clonotype was seen repeatedly, ten times or more. The chain is built from TRBV20-1 and TRBJ2-7; 8 nucleotides align to TRBD2. J was trimmed by 5 bases and V by 0 bases; bases with no gene match: 15. CDR1 is DFQATT, CDR2 SNEGSKA, per germline (reference sequence). CDR3 length: 17 amino acids. CDR3 DNA sequence: TGCAGTGCTAGAGACAGGGGTATCGGGACTAGACAGAACGAGCAGTACTTC. Its translation: CSARDRGIGTRQNEQYF.

The CDR3 region is CASSLQLAGLRETQYF. Written as DNA, the CDR3 is TGTGCCAGCAGCTTACAACTAGCGGGGCTGCGGGAGACCCAGTACTTC. The chain has TRBV7-9 and TRBJ2-5; TRBD2 aligns across 10 bases. This CDR3 has 16 residues. CDR1 is SEHNR and CDR2 is FQNEAQ in the germline V gene (reference sequence). J was trimmed by 5 bases and V by 2 bases; bases with no gene match: 8.

This clonotype was observed at least ten times. V gene TRBV2 combines with J gene TRBJ1-3; possible D gene TRBD1, 6 bases. CDR1 and CDR2 (germline): SNHLY, FYNNEI. This CDR3 contains 15 residues. The V end lost 7 bases, the J end lost 1 base, and 14 bases lay between the germline ends. CDR3 sequence reads: CASTDRSRSGNTIYF. The CDR3 DNA reads TGTGCCAGCACCGACAGGTCTCGGTCTGGAAACACCATATATTTT.

This clonotype was counted many times. The chain couples TRBV2 to TRBJ2-3, with 7 bases aligning to TRBD2. The V gene end was trimmed by 2 bases and the J gene end by 8 bases; junction bases not matched to a gene: 16. The CDR3 is made up of 17 amino acids. CDR1 and CDR2 (germline): SNHLY, FYNNEI. The CDR3 sequence is CASSEWVSSGDPGTQYF. The CDR3 bases are TGTGCCAGCAGTGAATGGGTGTCTAGCGGTGACCCCGGTACGCAGTATTTT.

The rearrangement uses TRBV2 and TRBJ1-5; no firm D call. The ends were cut back, 5 bases at V and 1 base at J, with 9 bases in the middle. CDR1 and CDR2 from the germline V gene are SNHLY and FYNNEI. The CDR3 totals 14 residues. CDR3 DNA sequence: TGTGCCAGCAGTTCGGCCGAAAGCAATCAGCCCCAGCATTTT. Protein: CASSSAESNQPQHF.

At least ten counts were recorded for this clonotype. This sequence joins TRBV11-1 and TRBJ2-1; 8 bases are a match to TRBD2. Germline loops: CDR1 SGHAT, CDR2 FQDESV (reference sequence). The CDR3 totals 15 residues. V shed 0 bases, J shed 7 bases, and the junction held 5 bases outside the gene matches. This CDR3 reads CASSLAVGGRNEQFF. CDR3 DNA sequence: TGTGCCAGCAGCTTAGCTGTTGGCGGGAGGAATGAGCAGTTCTTC.

This clonotype was observed many times. J is TRBJ1-3 and V is TRBV28; D not certain. V was shortened by 6 bases and J by 4 bases, with 22 bases between the two germline ends. Germline V gives CDR1 MDHEN, CDR2 SYDVKM. The CDR3 loop spans 17 amino acids. Here the CDR3 DNA reads TGTGCCAGCAGCCTTTCTTATCTGAAAAAAGCAGGAAACACCATATATTTT. It is translated as CASSLSYLKKAGNTIYF.

This clonotype was counted many times. The genes are TRBV29-1 and TRBJ2-1; TRBD2 might be the D (5 bases). Trimming stripped 6 bases from V and 2 bases from J, with 11 bases between. Germline V gives CDR1 SQVTM, CDR2 ANQGSEA. The length of the CDR3 is 13 residues. The chain's CDR3 is CSVDSLAYNEQFF. CDR3 nucleotides: TGCAGCGTGGACTCCCTCGCCTACAATGAGCAGTTCTTC.

This clonotype was recorded at least ten times. The chain couples TRBV29-1 to TRBJ1-2, with D possibly being TRBD1 (6 bases). The CDR3 runs 13 residues. The germline CDR1 and CDR2 sequences are SQVTM and ANQGSEA. Trimming took off 3 bases at V and 1 base at J, with 9 bases between the two ends. CDR3 residues: CSVDNRVNYGYTF. CDR3 DNA: TGCAGCGTTGACAACAGGGTTAACTATGGCTACACCTTC. The variable domain in full, completed from reference TRBV29-1 and TRBJ1-2, reads SAVISQKPSRDICQRGTSLTIQCQVDSQVTMMFWYRQQPGQSLTLIATANQGSEATYESGFVIDKFPISRPNLTFSTLTVSNMSPEDSSIYLCSVDNRVNYGYTFGSGTRLTVV.

In this sample, this clonotype turned up many times. The rearrangement uses TRBV18 and TRBJ1-1; D gene ambiguous. The CDR3 extends over 15 amino acids. V shed 6 bases and J shed 2 bases, with 16 bases lying between them. In germline, CDR1 is KGHSH, CDR2 LQKENI. CDR3 sequence reads: CASSPRSSYNTEAFF. CDR3 DNA sequence: TGTGCCAGCTCTCCGAGGAGCAGCTATAACACTGAAGCTTTCTTT.

This clonotype was seen a few times. V gene TRBV9 combines with J gene TRBJ2-5, with D tentatively TRBD2 (5 bases). Germline loops: CDR1 SGDLS, CDR2 YYNGEE. The CDR3 is 14 amino acids. The V and J ends lost 0 bases and 3 bases respectively, with 9 bases between them. The CDR3 nucleotides read TGTGCCAGCAGCGTAGATCTAGCCGAAGAGACCCAGTACTTC. This gives the protein CASSVDLAEETQYF. Complete variable domain (other parts from reference TRBV9 and TRBJ2-5): DSGVTQTPKHLITATGQRVTLRCSPRSGDLSVYWYQQSLDQGLQFLIQYYNGEERAKGNILERFSAQQFPDLHSELNLSSLELGDSALYFCASSVDLAEETQYFGPGTRLLVL.

In its sample, this clonotype was seen many times. V gene TRBV12-3 or TRBV12-4 combines with J gene TRBJ2-5; TRBD1 might be the D (5 bases). The CDR3 extends over 13 amino acids. Between the trimmed V and J ends, which lost 6 bases and 7 bases, there was a span of 15 bases. The CDR3 loop is CASRTDTDRTQYF. The CDR3 bases are TGTGCCAGCAGAACTGACACCGACAGGACCCAGTACTTC.